The clone carrying this TCR beta chain was recorded only once. Antigen: not known. The sample is drawn from a study of cytomegalovirus exposure and HLA in healthy donors. Study-wide context: There were 350 to 400 genotyped donors. Of these, about 81% fell in the genetic ancestry cluster associated with self-reported Caucasian donors. Study outcomes and limitations: The authors later found most CMV-associated TCR beta chains appeared HLA-restricted. A later analysis found TCR association rates differed by HLA locus, highest for DRB1 and lowest for HLA-C. The authors enumerated roughly 180 TCR beta chains as linked to cytomegalovirus.

PCR amplification relied on 60 Vbeta primers (plus 13 Jbeta primers). Only in-frame clones appear in the TCRdb table, and some are missing; sequencing was by immunoSEQ multiplex PCR. The data contain some 130,000 clones, 76% of them seen just once; the ten biggest clones take up around 3.2%. Germline CDR1 reads MNHEY; CDR2 reads SVGAGI. The CDR3 runs to 12 residues. The V end was cut by 0 bases, the J end by 8 bases, with 4 bases between. The gene calls are TRBV6-5 and TRBJ2-2; D unresolved. The sample taken for sequencing was PBMCs. The clonotype originates from a man in his forties in good health and CMV-seronegative. In DNA, the CDR3 is TGTGCCAGCAGTTACTCGACTGGGGAGCTGTTTTTT. This translates into CASSYSTGELFF.